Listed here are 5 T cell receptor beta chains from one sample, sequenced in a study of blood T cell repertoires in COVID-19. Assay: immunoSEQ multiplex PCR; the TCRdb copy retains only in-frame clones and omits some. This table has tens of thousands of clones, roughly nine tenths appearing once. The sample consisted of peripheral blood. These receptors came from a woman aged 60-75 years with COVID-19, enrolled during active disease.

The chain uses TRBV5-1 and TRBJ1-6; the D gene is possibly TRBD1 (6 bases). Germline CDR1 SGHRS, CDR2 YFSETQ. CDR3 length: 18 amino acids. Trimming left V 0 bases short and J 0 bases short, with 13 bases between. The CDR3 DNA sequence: TGCGCCAGCAGCTTGGATGGGGGCCCAAGCTCCTATAATTCACCCCTCCACTTT. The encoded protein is CASSLDGGPSSYNSPLHF. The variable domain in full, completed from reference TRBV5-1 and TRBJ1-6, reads KAGVTQTPRYLIKTRGQQVTLSCSPISGHRSVSWYQQTPGQGLQFLFEYFSETQRNKGNFPGRFSGRQFSNSRSEMNVSTLELGDSALYLCASSLDGGPSSYNSPLHFGNGTRLTVT.

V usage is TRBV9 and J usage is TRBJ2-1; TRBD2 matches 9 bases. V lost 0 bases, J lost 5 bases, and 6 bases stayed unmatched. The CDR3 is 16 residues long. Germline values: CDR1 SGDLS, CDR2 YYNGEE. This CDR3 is CASSVGGAGGNNEQFF. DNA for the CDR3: TGTGCCAGCAGCGTAGGAGGGGCGGGAGGGAACAATGAGCAGTTCTTC.

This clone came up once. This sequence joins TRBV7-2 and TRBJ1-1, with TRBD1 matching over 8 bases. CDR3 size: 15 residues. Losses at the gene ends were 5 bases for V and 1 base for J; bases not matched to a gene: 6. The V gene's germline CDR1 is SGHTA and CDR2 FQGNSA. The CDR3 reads CASSVQGARNTEAFF. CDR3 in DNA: TGTGCCAGCAGCGTTCAGGGGGCGAGGAACACTGAAGCTTTCTTT.

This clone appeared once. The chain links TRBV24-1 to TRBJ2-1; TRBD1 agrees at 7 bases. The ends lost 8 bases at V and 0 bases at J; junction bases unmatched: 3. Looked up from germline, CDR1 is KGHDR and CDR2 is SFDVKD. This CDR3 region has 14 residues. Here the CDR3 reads CATTGGDSYNEQFF. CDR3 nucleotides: TGTGCCACCACAGGGGGAGACTCCTACAATGAGCAGTTCTTC.

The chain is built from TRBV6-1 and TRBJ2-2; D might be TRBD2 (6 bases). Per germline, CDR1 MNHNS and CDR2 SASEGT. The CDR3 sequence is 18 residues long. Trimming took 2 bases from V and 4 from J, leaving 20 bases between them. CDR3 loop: CASSERPNRGMVTGELFF. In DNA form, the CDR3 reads TGTGCCAGCAGTGAAAGACCCAACCGCGGGATGGTCACCGGGGAGCTGTTTTTT.